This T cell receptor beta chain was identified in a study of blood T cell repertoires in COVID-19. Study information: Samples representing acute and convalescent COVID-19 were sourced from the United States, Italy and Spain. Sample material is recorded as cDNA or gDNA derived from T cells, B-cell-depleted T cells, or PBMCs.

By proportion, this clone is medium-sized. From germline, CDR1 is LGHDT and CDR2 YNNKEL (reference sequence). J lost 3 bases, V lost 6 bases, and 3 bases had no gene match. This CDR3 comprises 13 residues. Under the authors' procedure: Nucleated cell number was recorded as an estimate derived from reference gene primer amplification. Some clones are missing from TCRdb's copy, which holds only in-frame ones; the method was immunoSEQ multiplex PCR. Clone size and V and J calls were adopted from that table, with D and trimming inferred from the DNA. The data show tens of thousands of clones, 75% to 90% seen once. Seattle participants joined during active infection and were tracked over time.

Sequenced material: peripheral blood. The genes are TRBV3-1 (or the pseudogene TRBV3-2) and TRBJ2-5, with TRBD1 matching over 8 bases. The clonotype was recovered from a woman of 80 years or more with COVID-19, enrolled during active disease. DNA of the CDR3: TGTGCCAGCAGAGGGACAGGTGAAGAGACCCAGTACTTC. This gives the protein CASRGTGEETQYF.